These 20 T cell receptor beta chains were all obtained from the same sample, sequenced in a study of vaccination effects on CD4 cells after COVID-19. Under the ViraFEST assay, PBMC were stimulated with viral peptide pools so that antigen-specific CD4+ T cells expanded. Sequencing was performed afterwards. Investigators separated out CD4+ T cells once around nine days of culture had passed. The person's infection with SARS-CoV-2, confirmed by PCR, took place between March and December 2020. This table comes from immunoSEQ multiplex PCR, and its TCRdb copy is limited to in-frame clones, with some not included. The sample contains about 19,000 clones, 60% to 80% of which appear only once. The antigens for these receptors are not known. The input for sequencing was CD4+ T cells from PBMCs cultured with SARS-CoV-2 spike peptides, taken before COVID-19 vaccination. The receptors here all came from a human donor who had a prior SARS-CoV-2 infection.

The rearrangement joins TRBV5-6 to TRBJ2-7; D is uncertain. The CDR3 sequence is 14 residues long. V was pared by 4 bases and J by 2 bases, with 13 bases between. In germline, CDR1 is SGHDT, CDR2 YYEEEE. The CDR3, as DNA: TGTGCCAGCAGCCGCCGACTGTCTACCTACGAGCAGTACTTC. It codes for CASSRRLSTYEQYF.

The chain combines TRBV4-2 with TRBJ2-7; D assignment may be TRBD1 or TRBD2 (5 bases each). The CDR3 is made up of 15 amino acids. Between the trimmed V and J ends, which lost 3 bases and 5 bases, there was a span of 17 bases. The germline V gene encodes CDR1 LGHNA and CDR2 YNFKEQ. Written as DNA, the CDR3 is TGTGCCAGCAGCCATGGGGACGGATCCATCAACGAGCAGTACTTC. This encodes CASSHGDGSINEQYF.

The V gene is TRBV18, the J gene TRBJ2-3, with 8 bases aligning to TRBD2. Germline V gives CDR1 KGHSH, CDR2 LQKENI. The CDR3 has 15 amino acids. Trimming took 3 bases from V and 1 from J; bases not matched to a gene: 3. In DNA form, the CDR3 reads TGTGCCAGCTCACCCCGGCGGGGGGGCACAGATACGCAGTATTTT. Its protein is CASSPRRGGTDTQYF.

The V call is TRBV3-1 (or the pseudogene TRBV3-2), the J call TRBJ2-7, with TRBD2 matching over 11 bases. The CDR3 covers 15 residues. CDR1 LGHDT and CDR2 YNNKEL come from the germline V gene (reference sequence). The V segment lost 1 base and the J segment 6 bases; nucleotides outside the gene matches: 5. Here the CDR3 reads CASSQVHLAGGEQYF. In nucleotides, the CDR3 is TGTGCCAGCAGCCAAGTCCACCTAGCGGGAGGCGAGCAGTACTTC.

The chain combines TRBV28 with TRBJ1-5; no definite D call. V was clipped by 10 bases and J by 3 bases, with 10 bases between them. The CDR3 extends over 12 amino acids. CDR1 is MDHEN and CDR2 is SYDVKM in the germline V gene. Here the CDR3 DNA reads TGTGCCACCGTCACAAACAATCAGCCCCAGCATTTT. Protein sequence: CATVTNNQPQHF.

This clone was counted only a few times. This rearrangement joins TRBV6-5 to TRBJ2-7, with TRBD2 matching over 9 bases. Trimming cost V 0 bases and J 3 bases; bases outside gene matches: 3. The CDR3 is 15 amino acids. Germline CDR1 MNHEY, CDR2 SVGAGI. As DNA, the CDR3 is TGTGCCAGCAGTTACTCGGCGGGAGGGATCTACGAGCAGTACTTC. Protein sequence: CASSYSAGGIYEQYF.

J is TRBJ1-1 and V is TRBV5-1; D gene unclear. The germline V and J ends were trimmed by 9 bases and 1 base, with 13 bases remaining between them. CDR3 length equals 13 residues. The germline V gene has CDR1 SGHRS and CDR2 YFSETQ. The CDR3 here is CATRNGPNTEAFF. CDR3 DNA: TGCGCCACAAGAAACGGACCGAACACTGAAGCTTTCTTT.

The CDR3 loop reads CASSPGQGIGELFF. CDR3 DNA sequence: TGTGCCAGCAGCCCTGGACAGGGAATAGGGGAGCTGTTTTTT. This chain joins TRBV2 and TRBJ2-2; the match to TRBD1 covers 8 bases. J lost 8 bases, V lost 6 bases, and 8 bases had no gene match. CDR1 and CDR2 from the germline V gene are SNHLY and FYNNEI. The CDR3 consists of 14 residues.

This clone was detected a few times. The chain combines TRBV4-1 with TRBJ1-2; no firm D call. V gave up 4 bases and J gave up 0 bases, with 21 bases separating them. CDR3 length equals 18 residues. Germline CDR1 reads MGHRA; CDR2 reads YSYEKL. CDR3 sequence: CASSPLGAALRSNYGYTF. In nucleotides, the CDR3 is TGCGCCAGCAGCCCTCTGGGCGCCGCGTTAAGATCTAACTATGGCTACACCTTC.

This chain connects TRBV9 to TRBJ2-3; 9 bases line up with TRBD2. Germline trimming cut 0 bases from V and 2 bases from J; bases unmatched to any gene: 7. The CDR3 runs 17 residues. Germline-derived CDR1 and CDR2 are SGDLS and YYNGEE. CDR3 in DNA: TGTGCCAGCAGCGTAGAGGGCGGGGGGGTGTACACAGATACGCAGTATTTT. It specifies CASSVEGGGVYTDTQYF.

The chain recombines TRBV19 with TRBJ2-5, with D tentatively TRBD1 or TRBD2 (5 bases each). Germline CDR1 reads LNHDA; CDR2 reads SQIVND (reference sequence). This CDR3 comprises 15 residues. The ends were cut back, 9 bases at V and 8 bases at J, with 25 bases in the middle. CDR3 amino acids: CARDPPSSGPDTQYF. The CDR3 region has the DNA TGTGCCAGGGACCCCCCCTCCTCGGGGCCGGATACCCAGTACTTC.

The rearrangement joins TRBV7-2 to TRBJ2-4; a weak D match, TRBD2 (6 bases). CDR1 and CDR2 from the germline V gene are SGHTA and FQGNSA. The CDR3 contains 14 residues. Deletions cut 1 base from V and 7 bases from J, with 11 bases between. The CDR3 sequence is CASSLGGGSNIQYF. The CDR3 coding sequence is TGTGCCAGCAGCTTAGGTGGGGGGTCGAACATTCAGTACTTC.

This clone showed up just once. The chain links TRBV7-3 to TRBJ1-3; TRBD1 agrees at 10 bases. CDR3 length: 16 residues. V was pared by 2 bases and J by 9 bases, with 10 bases of the junction left unmatched. The germline V gene has CDR1 SGHTA and CDR2 FQGTGA. The CDR3 DNA follows: TGTGCCAGCAGCTTACTGAGGGACAGGGGAGGAGCCACCATATATTTT. As protein: CASSLLRDRGGATIYF. The whole variable domain, filled in from reference TRBV7-3 and TRBJ1-3, reads GAGVSQTPSNKVTEKGKYVELRCDPISGHTALYWYRQSLGQGPEFLIYFQGTGAADDSGLPNDRFFAVRPEGSVSTLKIQRTERGDSAVYLCASSLLRDRGGATIYFGEGSWLTVV.

This clone showed up just once. The J gene is TRBJ2-7, the V gene TRBV5-1; 7 nucleotides agree with TRBD1. V trimming: 4 bases; J trimming: 2 bases; junction bases outside the gene matches: 6. This CDR3 is built from 14 residues. Germline V gene data show CDR1 as SGHRS and CDR2 as YFSETQ. The DNA for the CDR3 is TGCGCCAGCAGCCCAATGGACAGGACCTACGAGCAGTACTTC. It encodes CASSPMDRTYEQYF. Complete variable domain (other parts from reference TRBV5-1 and TRBJ2-7): KAGVTQTPRYLIKTRGQQVTLSCSPISGHRSVSWYQQTPGQGLQFLFEYFSETQRNKGNFPGRFSGRQFSNSRSEMNVSTLELGDSALYLCASSPMDRTYEQYFGPGTRLTVT.

This clone has just a few counts. As DNA, the CDR3 is TGCGCCAGCAGCCAAGTTTACTCTTACAATCAGCCCCAGCATTTT. Its protein is CASSQVYSYNQPQHF. This chain connects TRBV4-3 to TRBJ1-5; D gene unclear. With 1 base removed from V and 3 bases from J, the gap between germline ends came to 10 bases. This CDR3 is 15 amino acids long. CDR1 LGHNA and CDR2 YSLEER come from the germline V gene.

The V and J genes are TRBV19 and TRBJ2-3; D may match TRBD1 or TRBD2 (5 bases each). The germline CDR1 and CDR2 sequences are LNHDA and SQIVND (reference sequence). This CDR3 is built from 16 residues. The V end lost 4 bases, the J end lost 4 bases, and 18 bases lay between the germline ends. The CDR3 sequence is CASSTGAGSLADTQYF. The CDR3 region has the DNA TGTGCCAGTAGTACCGGGGCCGGGTCCTTAGCAGATACGCAGTATTTT.

The rearrangement joins TRBV19 to TRBJ1-1; 7 bases line up with TRBD1. This CDR3 is 13 amino acids long. V trimming: 7 bases; J trimming: 7 bases; junction bases outside the gene matches: 9. Germline V gene lookup returns CDR1 LNHDA and CDR2 SQIVND (reference sequence). The CDR3 nucleotides read TGTGCCAGTACCTCACTGGACAGGCTTGAAGCTTTCTTT. Residues: CASTSLDRLEAFF.

This clone was seen just once. The chain recombines TRBV5-4 with TRBJ2-1; 8 bases fit TRBD2. Per germline, CDR1 SGHNT and CDR2 YYREEE (reference sequence). This CDR3 is built from 15 residues. Trimming at V came to 4 bases and at J to 0 bases, leaving 3 bases not matched to a gene. The CDR3: CASSPSGSSYNEQFF. The CDR3 coding sequence is TGTGCCAGCAGCCCAAGCGGGAGCTCCTACAATGAGCAGTTCTTC.

This clone is judged medium-sized (0.01 to 0.1%). V is TRBV5-1 and J is TRBJ1-1; maybe TRBD1 (5 bases). This CDR3 is built from 15 residues. Germline loops: CDR1 SGHRS, CDR2 YFSETQ. The V end was cut by 2 bases, the J end by 4 bases, with 15 bases between. The DNA for the CDR3 is TGCGCCAGCAGCTTTTCCGGGGCATGGGGCACTGAAGCTTTCTTT. Its translation: CASSFSGAWGTEAFF.

V and J are TRBV19 and TRBJ2-1, with 7 nucleotides matching TRBD2. V lost 7 bases, J lost 0 bases, and 9 bases stayed unmatched. The germline V gene has CDR1 LNHDA and CDR2 SQIVND (reference sequence). The length of the CDR3 is 16 residues. The CDR3 nucleotides are TGTGCCAGTAAGTCGGCTAGCGGAAGCTCCTACAATGAGCAGTTCTTC. This translates into CASKSASGSSYNEQFF.